This T cell receptor (beta chain) came from a study of blood T cell repertoires in COVID-19. Whole-study context: Samples of COVID-19 (acute and convalescent) were obtained from the United States, Italy and Spain. In each case, the material was cDNA or gDNA derived from T cells, B-cell-depleted T cells, or PBMCs.

V was shortened by 7 bases and J by 4 bases, with 8 bases between the two germline ends. Germline V lookup: CDR1 LNHDA, CDR2 SQIVND (reference sequence). The CDR3 sequence is 12 residues long. Per the authors' pipeline: Using reference gene primer amplification, nucleated cell counts were estimated. Profiling relied on immunoSEQ multiplex PCR, and the TCRdb table lists in-frame clones only, not all of them. That table furnishes V, J and clone size, whereas the DNA furnished D and trimming. The table includes about 210,000 clones, around 92% detected once. The sequence was collected from a man younger than 40 with acute or convalescent COVID-19. Sequences were obtained from peripheral blood. The rearrangement uses TRBV19 and TRBJ1-5, with D possibly TRBD1 on 5 matching bases. CDR3 region: CASNDRNQPQHF. The CDR3 region has the DNA TGTGCCAGTAACGACAGAAATCAGCCCCAGCATTTT.